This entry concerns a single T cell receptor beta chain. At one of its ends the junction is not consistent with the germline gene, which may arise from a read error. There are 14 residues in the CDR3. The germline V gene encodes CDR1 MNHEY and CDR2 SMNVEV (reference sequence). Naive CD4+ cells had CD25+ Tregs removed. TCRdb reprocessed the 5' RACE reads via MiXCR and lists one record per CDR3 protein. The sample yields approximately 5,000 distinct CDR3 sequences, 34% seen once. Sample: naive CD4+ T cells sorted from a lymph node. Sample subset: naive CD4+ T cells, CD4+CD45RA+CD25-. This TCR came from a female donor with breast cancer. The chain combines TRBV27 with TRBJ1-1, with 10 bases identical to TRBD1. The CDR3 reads CASRRQGANAEAFF. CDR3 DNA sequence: TGTGCCAGCAGACGACAGGGGGCGAACGCTGAAGCTTTCTTT.